This TCR beta chain was recorded in a study of metastatic and nonmetastatic thyroid tumors. This clone was seen at least ten times. TCRdb reassembled clones from the PCR reads with MiXCR. The repertoire holds 21,000 or so clones, with roughly 13% as singletons. No patient had received any treatment before thyroid surgery. The TCR sequence derives from a female donor with papillary thyroid cancer or a benign thyroid nodule (not recorded which). Some clones in this sample may be carry-over from other donors' samples. Sequencing was performed on blood.

The CDR3 sequence is CASSVGTHPYGYTF. CDR3 nucleotides: TGTGCCAGCAGCGTCGGGACTCATCCTTATGGCTACACCTTC. The V and J genes are TRBV9 and TRBJ1-2; weak D call: TRBD1 (5 bases). CDR3 length equals 14 residues. The ends were cut back, 2 bases at V and 5 bases at J, with 13 bases in the middle. Germline V CDR1 and CDR2: SGDLS, YYNGEE.